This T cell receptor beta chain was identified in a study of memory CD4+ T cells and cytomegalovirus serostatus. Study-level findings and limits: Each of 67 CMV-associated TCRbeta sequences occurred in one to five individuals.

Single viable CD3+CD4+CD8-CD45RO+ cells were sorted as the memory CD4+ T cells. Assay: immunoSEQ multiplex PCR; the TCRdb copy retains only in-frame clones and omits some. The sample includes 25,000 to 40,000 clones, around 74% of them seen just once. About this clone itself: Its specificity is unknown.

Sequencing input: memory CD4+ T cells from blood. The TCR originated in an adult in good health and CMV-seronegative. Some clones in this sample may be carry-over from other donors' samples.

CDR3 nucleotide sequence: TGCGCCAGCAGCTTGGACCCCCCCGAGCAGTACTTC. The encoded protein is CASSLDPPEQYF. This rearrangement joins TRBV5-1 to TRBJ2-7, with D hard to call. The ends were cut back, 0 bases at V and 6 bases at J, with 7 bases in the middle. The CDR3 runs 12 residues. Per the germline V gene, CDR1 is SGHRS and CDR2 is YFSETQ.